The 10 T cell receptor beta chains presented below share a single source sample, sequenced in a study of blood T cell repertoires in COVID-19. Produced via immunoSEQ multiplex PCR; TCRdb's table is partial and in-frame only. Found here are about 280,000 clones, approximately 90% of them singletons; the top ten hold 6% to 6.5%. The sample was PBMCs or T cells enriched from blood (not recorded which). The receptors here all came from a woman in her forties who had recovered from COVID-19.

This chain uses TRBV2 with TRBJ2-1, with 8 positions matching TRBD2. Trimming at V came to 7 bases and at J to 10 bases, leaving 12 bases not matched to a gene. This CDR3 spans 14 amino acids. The germline V gene encodes CDR1 SNHLY and CDR2 FYNNEI. The CDR3 loop reads CASKTQREKAEQFF. CDR3 nucleotides: TGTGCCAGCAAGACCCAGCGGGAGAAGGCCGAGCAGTTCTTC.

The CDR3 loop reads CASREGGGGTYEQYF. DNA of the CDR3: TGTGCCAGTCGAGAGGGAGGGGGAGGCACCTACGAGCAGTACTTC. The chain uses TRBV28 and TRBJ2-7; TRBD2 is a possible D gene (7 bases). Germline V lookup: CDR1 MDHEN, CDR2 SYDVKM. V shed 9 bases and J shed 2 bases, with 20 bases lying between them. The CDR3 has 15 amino acids.

This clone was seen a handful of times. The rearrangement joins TRBV3-1 (or the pseudogene TRBV3-2) to TRBJ1-5; 9 positions match TRBD1. The germline V gene encodes CDR1 LGHDT and CDR2 YNNKEL (reference sequence). The CDR3 covers 19 residues. With V trimmed by 4 bases and J by 0 bases, 13 bases remained unmatched. This CDR3 is CASSPRRDRDPYSNQPQHF. The CDR3 DNA reads as TGTGCCAGCAGCCCCCGACGGGACAGGGACCCATATAGCAATCAGCCCCAGCATTTT.

This clone was detected a few times. The chain recombines TRBV4-3 with TRBJ2-1; 7 bases align to TRBD2. The ends lost 0 bases at V and 9 bases at J; junction bases unmatched: 11. CDR3 length equals 16 residues. Germline V gives CDR1 LGHNA, CDR2 YSLEER. The CDR3 DNA reads TGCGCCAGCAGCCAAGAGGCTCGGGGAGGGAGGGTTGAGCAGTTCTTC. This codes for CASSQEARGGRVEQFF.

The rearrangement joins TRBV6-5 to TRBJ2-1, with TRBD2 matching over 7 bases. CDR1 is MNHEY and CDR2 is SVGAGI in the germline V gene. J gave up 7 bases and V 6 bases, and 9 bases lay outside the gene matches. This CDR3 comprises 14 residues. CDR3 residues: CASSNGRETNEQFF. The CDR3 DNA reads TGTGCCAGCAGCAACGGGCGGGAGACAAATGAGCAGTTCTTC.

The chain is built from TRBV3-1 (or the pseudogene TRBV3-2) and TRBJ2-1; 10 bases agree with TRBD2. Germline CDR1 reads LGHDT; CDR2 reads YNNKEL (reference sequence). This CDR3 has 14 residues. V dropped 7 bases and J dropped 5; count of bases not matched to a gene: 5. Here the CDR3 DNA reads TGTGCCAGCATGGCCGGGACTAGCGACAATGAGCAGTTCTTC. It encodes CASMAGTSDNEQFF.

The genes are TRBV28 and TRBJ1-3; D is undetermined. V was cut by 8 bases and J by 2 bases, with 10 bases left in between. The CDR3 covers 13 residues. Germline V lookup: CDR1 MDHEN, CDR2 SYDVKM. Here the CDR3 DNA reads TGTGCCAGCTGGAGGCACACTGGAAACACCATATATTTT. Residues: CASWRHTGNTIYF.

The CDR3, as DNA: TGTGCCAGCAGTCCGACAGGGCCGTTGGGAAATGAGCAGTTCTTC. Amino acids: CASSPTGPLGNEQFF. V is TRBV28 and J is TRBJ2-1, with 7 bases fitting TRBD1. Germline trimming cut 5 bases from V and 7 bases from J; bases unmatched to any gene: 11. The germline V gene encodes CDR1 MDHEN and CDR2 SYDVKM. The CDR3 loop spans 15 amino acids.

The genes are TRBV30 and TRBJ2-7; 11 bases fit TRBD1. Germline V CDR1 and CDR2: GTSNPN, SVGIG (reference sequence). This CDR3 comprises 14 residues. V lost 4 bases and J lost 3; bases outside the gene matches: 5. For the CDR3, the DNA is TGTGCCTGGACAACCGGGACAGGGGGCTACGAGCAGTACTTC. Protein product: CAWTTGTGGYEQYF.

The rearrangement links TRBV10-1 to TRBJ2-5, with TRBD2 as a possible D gene (7 bases). The germline gives CDR1 WNHNN, CDR2 SYGVQD (reference sequence). The CDR3 is 14 amino acids. The V and J ends lost 7 bases and 5 bases respectively, with 17 bases between them. DNA of the CDR3: TGCGCCAGCACTATATGGGGGGGGCCGGAGACCCAGTACTTC. Translating it yields CASTIWGGPETQYF.